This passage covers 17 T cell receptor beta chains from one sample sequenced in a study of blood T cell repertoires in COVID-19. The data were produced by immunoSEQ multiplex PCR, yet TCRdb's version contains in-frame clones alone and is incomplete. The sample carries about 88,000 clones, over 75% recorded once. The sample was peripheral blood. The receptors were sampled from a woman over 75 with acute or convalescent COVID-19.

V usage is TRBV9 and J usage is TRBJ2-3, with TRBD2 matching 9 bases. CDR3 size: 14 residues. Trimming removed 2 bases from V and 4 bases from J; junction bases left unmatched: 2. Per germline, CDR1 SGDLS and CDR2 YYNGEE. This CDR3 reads CASSVTSGPDTQYF. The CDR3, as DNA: TGTGCCAGCAGCGTCACTAGCGGGCCAGATACGCAGTATTTT.

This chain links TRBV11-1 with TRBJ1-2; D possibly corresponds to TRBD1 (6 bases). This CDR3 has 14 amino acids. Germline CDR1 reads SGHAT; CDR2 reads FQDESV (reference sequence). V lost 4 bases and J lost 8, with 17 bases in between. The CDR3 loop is CASSSPTGLTGYTF. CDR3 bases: TGTGCCAGCAGCTCGCCGACAGGCTTGACAGGCTACACCTTC.

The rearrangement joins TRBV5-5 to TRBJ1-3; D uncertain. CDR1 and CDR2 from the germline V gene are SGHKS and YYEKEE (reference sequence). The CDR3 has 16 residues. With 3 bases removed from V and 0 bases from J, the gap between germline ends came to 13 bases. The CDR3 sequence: CASSSLAGNSGNTIYF. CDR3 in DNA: TGTGCCAGCAGCTCACTTGCGGGCAACTCTGGAAACACCATATATTTT.

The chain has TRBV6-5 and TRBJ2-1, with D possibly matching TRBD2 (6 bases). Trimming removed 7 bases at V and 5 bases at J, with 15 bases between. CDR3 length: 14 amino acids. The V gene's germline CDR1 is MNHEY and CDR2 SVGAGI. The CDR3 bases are TGTGCCAGCAAACCGGGACTGCCGAACAATGAGCAGTTCTTC. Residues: CASKPGLPNNEQFF.

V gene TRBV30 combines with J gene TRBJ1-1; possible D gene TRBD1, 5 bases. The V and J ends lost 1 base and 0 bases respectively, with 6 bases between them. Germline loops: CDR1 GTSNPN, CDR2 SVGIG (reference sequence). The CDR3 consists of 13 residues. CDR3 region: CAWSGQLNTEAFF. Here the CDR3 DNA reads TGTGCCTGGAGTGGACAGTTGAACACTGAAGCTTTCTTT.

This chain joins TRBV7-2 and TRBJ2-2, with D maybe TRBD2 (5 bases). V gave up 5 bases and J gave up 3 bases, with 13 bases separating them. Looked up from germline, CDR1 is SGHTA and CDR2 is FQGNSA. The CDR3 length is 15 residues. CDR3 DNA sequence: TGTGCCAGCAGCCCTACGTGGGAGTACACCGGGGAGCTGTTTTTT. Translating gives CASSPTWEYTGELFF.

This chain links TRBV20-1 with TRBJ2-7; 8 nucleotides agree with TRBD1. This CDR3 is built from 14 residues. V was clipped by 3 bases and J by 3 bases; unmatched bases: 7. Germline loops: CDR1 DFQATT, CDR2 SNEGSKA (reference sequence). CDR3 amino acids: CSASIGTGGYEQYF. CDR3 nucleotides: TGCAGTGCTAGTATCGGGACAGGAGGCTACGAGCAGTACTTC.

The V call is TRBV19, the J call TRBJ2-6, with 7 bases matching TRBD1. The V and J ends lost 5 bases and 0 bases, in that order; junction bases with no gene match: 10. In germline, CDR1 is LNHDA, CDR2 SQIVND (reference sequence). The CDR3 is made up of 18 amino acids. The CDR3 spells CASSDSGTAYSGANVLTF. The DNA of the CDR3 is TGTGCCAGTAGTGACTCCGGGACAGCCTACTCTGGGGCCAACGTCCTGACTTTC.

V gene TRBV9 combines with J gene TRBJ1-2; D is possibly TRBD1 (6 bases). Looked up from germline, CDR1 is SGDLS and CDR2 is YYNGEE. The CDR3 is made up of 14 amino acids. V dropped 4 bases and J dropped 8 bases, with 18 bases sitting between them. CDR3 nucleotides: TGTGCCAGCAGCCCTAGCCTGGGGGCCCAAGGCTACACCTTC. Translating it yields CASSPSLGAQGYTF.

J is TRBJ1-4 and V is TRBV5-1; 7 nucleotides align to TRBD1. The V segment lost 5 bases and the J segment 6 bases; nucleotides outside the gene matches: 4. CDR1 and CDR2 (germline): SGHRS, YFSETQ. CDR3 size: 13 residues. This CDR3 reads CASSDRVDEKLFF. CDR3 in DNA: TGCGCCAGCAGTGACAGGGTTGATGAAAAACTGTTTTTT.

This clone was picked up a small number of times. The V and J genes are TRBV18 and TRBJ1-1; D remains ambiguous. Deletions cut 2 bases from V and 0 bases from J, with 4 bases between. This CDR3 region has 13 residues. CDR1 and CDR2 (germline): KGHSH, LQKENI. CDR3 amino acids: CASSPGLNTEAFF. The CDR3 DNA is TGTGCCAGCTCACCAGGGCTGAACACTGAAGCTTTCTTT.

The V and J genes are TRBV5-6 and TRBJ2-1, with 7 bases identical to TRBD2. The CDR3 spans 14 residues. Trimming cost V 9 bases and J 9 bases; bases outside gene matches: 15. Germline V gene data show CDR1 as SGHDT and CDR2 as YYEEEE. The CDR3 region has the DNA TGTGCCACCGCCCCAGGAGGGCCGGGAGGTGAGCAGTTCTTC. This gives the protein CATAPGGPGGEQFF.

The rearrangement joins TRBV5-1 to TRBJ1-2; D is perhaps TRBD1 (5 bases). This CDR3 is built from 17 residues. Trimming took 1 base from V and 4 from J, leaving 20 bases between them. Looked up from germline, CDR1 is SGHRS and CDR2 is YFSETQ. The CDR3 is CASSLMGGQPPGYGYTF. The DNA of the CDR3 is TGCGCCAGCAGCTTGATGGGCGGACAACCTCCTGGCTATGGCTACACCTTC.

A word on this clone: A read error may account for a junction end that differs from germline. CDR3 sequence (DNA): TGTGCCAGCAGCAGATGGAACAGCGGGGAGCTGTTTTTT. Its translation is CASSRWNSGELFF. This chain connects TRBV2 to TRBJ2-2; unclear D gene. Germline V CDR1 and CDR2: SNHLY, FYNNEI. This CDR3 comprises 13 residues.

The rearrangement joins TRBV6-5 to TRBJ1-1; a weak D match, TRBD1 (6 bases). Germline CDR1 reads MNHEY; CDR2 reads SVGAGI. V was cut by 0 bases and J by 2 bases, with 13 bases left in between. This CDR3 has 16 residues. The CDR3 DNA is TGTGCCAGCAGTTACTCGAGGGGGAACCTTAACACTGAAGCTTTCTTT. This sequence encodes CASSYSRGNLNTEAFF.

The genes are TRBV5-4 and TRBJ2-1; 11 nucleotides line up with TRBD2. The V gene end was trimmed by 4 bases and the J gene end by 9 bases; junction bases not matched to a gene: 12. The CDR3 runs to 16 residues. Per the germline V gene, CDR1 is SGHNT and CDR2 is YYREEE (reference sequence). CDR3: CASSPGTSGKRGEQFF. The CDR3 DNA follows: TGTGCCAGCAGCCCTGGGACTAGCGGAAAAAGGGGTGAGCAGTTCTTC. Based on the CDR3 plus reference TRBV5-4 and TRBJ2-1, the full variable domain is ETGVTQSPTHLIKTRGQQVTLRCSSQSGHNTVSWYQQALGQGPQFIFQYYREEENGRGNFPPRFSGLQFPNYSSELNVNALELDDSALYLCASSPGTSGKRGEQFFGPGTRLTVL.

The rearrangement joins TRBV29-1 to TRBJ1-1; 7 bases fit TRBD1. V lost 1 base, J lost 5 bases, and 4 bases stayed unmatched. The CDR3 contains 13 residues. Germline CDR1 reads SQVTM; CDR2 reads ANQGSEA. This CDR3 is CSVEGGGETEAFF. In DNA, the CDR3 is TGCAGCGTTGAAGGAGGGGGCGAAACTGAAGCTTTCTTT.